The 5 T cell receptor beta chains in this list originate from one sample, sequenced in a study of OX40 agonist ivuxolimab in advanced cancers. TCRdb's copy holds only in-frame clones and misses some; the assay was immunoSEQ multiplex PCR. Of some 30,000 clones in the sample, around nine tenths were seen once. Here the sequenced sample was CD4+ or CD8+ T cells sorted from blood, taken in a trial of the OX40 agonist ivuxolimab. The receptors shown here come from an adult with an advanced solid tumor such as melanoma, head and neck, liver or kidney cancer.

The chain has TRBV28 and TRBJ1-6; no clear D. This CDR3 contains 15 residues. V was pared by 1 base and J by 8 bases, with 12 bases between. Germline CDR1 reads MDHEN; CDR2 reads SYDVKM. CDR3 protein: CASSLSGSPDSPLHF. CDR3 in DNA: TGTGCCAGCAGTTTATCCGGGTCACCCGATTCACCCCTCCACTTT.

The chain joins TRBV29-1 to TRBJ2-2; D uncertain. From germline, CDR1 is SQVTM and CDR2 ANQGSEA. The ends were cut back, 4 bases at V and 1 base at J, with 7 bases in the middle. There are 13 residues in the CDR3. CDR3 loop: CSVVPRNTGELFF. The CDR3 nucleotides read TGCAGCGTTGTACCCAGGAACACCGGGGAGCTGTTTTTT.

The chain combines TRBV7-9 with TRBJ1-1, with TRBD1 matching 8 bases. V dropped 6 bases and J dropped 1; count of bases not matched to a gene: 13. The CDR3 has 17 residues. Per germline, CDR1 SEHNR and CDR2 FQNEAQ (reference sequence). As DNA, the CDR3 is TGTGCCAGCAGTTTCCCTCCGGCCGGGACAGGGAACACTGAAGCTTTCTTT. Amino acids: CASSFPPAGTGNTEAFF.

The chain combines TRBV19 with TRBJ2-3; 7 bases line up with TRBD2. The CDR3 covers 15 residues. Germline loops: CDR1 LNHDA, CDR2 SQIVND (reference sequence). Trimming removed 10 bases from V and 6 bases from J; junction bases left unmatched: 16. CDR3 coding DNA: TGTGCCACAAAGGTCCAGCAGGCGGGGGTGGATACGCAGTATTTT. This encodes CATKVQQAGVDTQYF.

The chain links TRBV5-1 to TRBJ1-1; D ambiguous. This CDR3 has 14 residues. Germline CDR1 and CDR2: SGHRS and YFSETQ. Trimming pared 2 bases from V and 3 bases from J, leaving 11 bases between. CDR3 DNA: TGCGCCAGCAGCTTAGGGAATGGGGACACTGAAGCTTTCTTT. The encoded protein is CASSLGNGDTEAFF. Variable domain in full (rest from reference TRBV5-1 and TRBJ1-1): KAGVTQTPRYLIKTRGQQVTLSCSPISGHRSVSWYQQTPGQGLQFLFEYFSETQRNKGNFPGRFSGRQFSNSRSEMNVSTLELGDSALYLCASSLGNGDTEAFFGQGTRLTVV.